This T cell receptor (beta chain) appears in the sequencing data of a study of cytomegalovirus exposure and HLA in healthy donors. Study findings and constraints: A classifier reportedly called cytomegalovirus status with high sensitivity and specificity.

Concerning this clone: Its target is not known.

Here immunoSEQ multiplex PCR was the method, and the copy in TCRdb shows in-frame clones only, minus some. In the table there are roughly 190,000 clones, roughly nine tenths of which are singletons. Germline V gene lookup returns CDR1 MNHNS and CDR2 SASEGT. CDR3 size: 17 residues. Losses at the gene ends were 6 bases for V and 8 bases for J; bases not matched to a gene: 17. Sequencing was done on a sample of PBMCs. This TCR was recovered from a man younger than 45 in good health and CMV-seropositive. J is TRBJ1-2 and V is TRBV6-1, with 11 bases identical to TRBD1. CDR3 sequence: CASSELSGTGGSRGYTF. In nucleotides, the CDR3 is TGTGCCAGCAGCGAACTATCCGGGACAGGGGGATCAAGGGGCTACACCTTC.